This T cell receptor (beta chain) is from a study of T-cell reconstitution after alpha-beta-depleted transplantation in children. Study observations and caveats: It was reported that alpha-beta T cells came from several hundred expanded graft clones (about two months after transplant).

Unique molecular identifiers were used in preparing the TCRbeta library. One entry per CDR3 protein, called by TCRdb with MiXCR from the PCR reads. Of 550,000 to 800,000 distinct CDR3 sequences in the sample, over 10% are singletons; the top ten hold 0.65% to 0.9%. This clonotype was observed a handful of times. Its antigen is unknown. Germline lookup yields CDR1 MGHDK and CDR2 SYGVNS. The CDR3 length is 13 residues. Between the trimmed V and J ends, which lost 3 bases and 1 base, there was a span of 6 bases. The sequence was collected from a girl aged 2 to 9 with congenital amegakaryocytic thrombocytopenia, due to receive a stem cell transplant. The source material was PBMCs, sampled before TCRalphabeta/CD19-depleted stem cell transplant. The V call is TRBV25-1, the J call TRBJ2-5; D is possibly TRBD1 (5 bases). Here the CDR3 reads CASSDDSQETQYF. CDR3 sequence (DNA): TGTGCCAGCAGTGACGACAGCCAAGAGACCCAGTACTTC.